This T cell receptor beta chain was sequenced during a study of Ad26.COV2.S vaccination and SARS-CoV-2 variants. Repertoires were generated with immunoSEQ multiplex PCR, while TCRdb's copy carries only in-frame clones and drops some. The table lists some 350,000 clones, about 91% of them singletons, with about 3.9% in the top ten. In its sample, this clone was seen once. The TCR originated in a human donor who had recovered from COVID-19. The sequencing used peripheral blood, collected after recovery from COVID-19.

The CDR3 sequence: CASTGTYEQYF. CDR3 in DNA: TGTGCCAGTACCGGCACCTACGAGCAGTACTTC. This chain links TRBV19 with TRBJ2-7; D ambiguous. This CDR3 comprises 11 residues. CDR1 is LNHDA, CDR2 SQIVND, per germline (reference sequence). Trimming removed 7 bases from V and 2 bases from J, with 6 bases in between. The full variable domain, its missing parts supplied by reference TRBV19 and TRBJ2-7, is DGGITQSPKYLFRKEGQNVTLSCEQNLNHDAMYWYRQDPGQGLRLIYYSQIVNDFQKGDIAEGYSVSREKKESFPLTVTSAQKNPTAFYLCASTGTYEQYFGPGTRLTVT.